The text below deals with one TCR beta chain. The data originate from a study of T-cell memory formation after mild COVID-19. Study details: TCR clusters were mostly confined to one donor each.

Looked up from germline, CDR1 is MNHEY and CDR2 is SVGEGT. This CDR3 region has 12 residues. V lost 7 bases to trimming and J lost 7 bases, with 8 bases between them. A single record per CDR3 protein comes from TCRdb applying MiXCR to the 5' RACE reads. The sample includes more than 250,000 distinct CDR3 sequences, 15% to 20% seen only once; the top ten take roughly 25%. This clonotype originated in a man between 18 and 35 years old who had mild COVID-19 (a few samples of this study predate the infection). Cell type and time point are not known. Sample: PBMCs or a T cell subset sorted from them (not recorded which). The chain is built from TRBV6-2 or TRBV6-3 and TRBJ1-6, with D unresolved. The CDR3 region has the DNA TGTGCCAGCATCGCCGGAAATTCACCCCTCCACTTT. It is translated as CASIAGNSPLHF.